This TCR beta chain was captured by sequencing in a study of T-cell reconstitution after alpha-beta-depleted transplantation in children. Study-level findings and limits: Day-60 TCRbeta diversity that was high in some patients was derived from surviving recipient T cells and thymic progenitors. Counts and diversity of T cells one year after transplant came mostly from newly produced T cells. As was reported, about two months after transplant, alpha-beta T cells came from several hundred expanded graft clones.

Unique molecular identifiers were incorporated during preparation of the TCRbeta library. TCRdb re-analysed the PCR reads in MiXCR, keeping a single row per CDR3 protein. This table has about 340,000 distinct CDR3 sequences, about a sixth appearing once. V was trimmed by 3 bases and J by 2 bases, leaving 11 bases between them. Per germline, CDR1 LGHNA and CDR2 YSLEER. CDR3 length: 14 amino acids. In this sample, this clonotype turned up many times. The antigen is undetermined. Material: PBMCs, mostly from graft donor cells, obtained 360 days after TCRalphabeta/CD19-depleted stem cell transplant. V usage is TRBV4-3 and J usage is TRBJ2-7; D call uncertain. The TCR sequence derives from a male patient aged 2 to 9 who had a stem cell transplant for acute lymphoblastic leukemia, so the T cells may come from the graft donor. The DNA for the CDR3 is TGCGCCAGCAGCCAGATCGCAGGAGCCTACGAGCAGTACTTC. Its protein is CASSQIAGAYEQYF.